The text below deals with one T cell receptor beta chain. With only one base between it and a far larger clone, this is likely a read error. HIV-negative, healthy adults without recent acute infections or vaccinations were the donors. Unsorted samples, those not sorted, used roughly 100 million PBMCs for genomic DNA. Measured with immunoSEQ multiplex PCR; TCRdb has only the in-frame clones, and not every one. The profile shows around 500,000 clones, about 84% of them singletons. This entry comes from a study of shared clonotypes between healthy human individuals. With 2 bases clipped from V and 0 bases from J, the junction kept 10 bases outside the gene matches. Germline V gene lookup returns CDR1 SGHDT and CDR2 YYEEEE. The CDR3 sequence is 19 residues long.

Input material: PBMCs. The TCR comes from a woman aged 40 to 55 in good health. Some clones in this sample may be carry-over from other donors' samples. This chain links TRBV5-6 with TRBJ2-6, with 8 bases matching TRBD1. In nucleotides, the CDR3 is TGTGCCAGCAGCTTTGCCGACAGGGGTTGGGTCTCTGGGGCCAACGTCCTGACTTTC. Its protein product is CASSFADRGWVSGANVLTF.